Sequencing of this TCR beta chain was carried out in a study of OX40 agonist ivuxolimab in advanced cancers. Study summary: The study reported partial responses in three patients: one hepatocellular carcinoma, two cutaneous melanoma.

The CDR3 is 14 amino acids. V gave up 4 bases and J gave up 5 bases; unmatched junction bases: 5. Per the germline V gene, CDR1 is SNHLY and CDR2 is FYNNEI. Repertoires were generated with immunoSEQ multiplex PCR, while TCRdb's copy carries only in-frame clones and drops some. The table records about 62,000 clones, approximately 85% of them present only once. The clonotype originates from an adult with an advanced solid tumor such as melanoma, head and neck, liver or kidney cancer. The sequencing here drew on CD4+ or CD8+ T cells sorted from blood, taken in a trial of the OX40 agonist ivuxolimab. The chain carries TRBV2 and TRBJ1-5, with 7 bases identical to TRBD1. CDR3 loop: CASSGQGTHQPQHF. The CDR3 DNA follows: TGTGCCAGCAGTGGACAGGGTACCCATCAGCCCCAGCATTTT.